The sequence of this T cell receptor (beta chain) was determined in a study of CD8 T cells in ankylosing spondylitis. Study-wide results and caveats: Disease-linked clones had a CD8+ phenotype and relatively low frequency in peripheral blood. Clones linked to disease were reported to show significant enrichment in matched ankylosing spondylitis synovial fluid. Typical of ankylosing spondylitis blood, it appeared, was a TCR beta motif of under 10 highly homologous variants.

This clonotype was counted between two and nine times. Its antigen is not identified. Trimming at V came to 7 bases and at J to 5 bases, leaving 4 bases not matched to a gene. The CDR3 covers 13 residues. Preparation of TCR beta libraries was done by quantitative 5'-RACE with molecular barcodes. TCRdb itself ran the 5' RACE reads through MiXCR, one entry per CDR3 protein. The sample yields about 260,000 distinct CDR3 sequences, roughly 20% seen once. The sequencing input was blood, either unsorted or a sorted T cell fraction (not recorded which). The chain carries TRBV12-3 or TRBV12-4 and TRBJ2-5, with 10 nucleotides matching TRBD1. The TCR comes from a male donor with ankylosing spondylitis or in good health (not recorded which). CDR3 DNA sequence: TGTGCCAGCAAGGGACAGGGGATGGAGACCCAGTACTTC. Amino acid sequence: CASKGQGMETQYF.